This is a list of T cell receptor beta chains from one sample in a study of cytomegalovirus exposure and HLA in healthy donors. TCRdb keeps only in-frame clones here, not all; method: immunoSEQ multiplex PCR. The sample lists over 200,000 clones, 70% to 90% seen once, with around 5.5% in the top ten. Material: PBMCs. The receptors come from a woman aged 18-35 years in good health and CMV-seronegative. Each CDR3 is given with its conserved first and last residue. Some rows mark clone size as missing; the rest say once, few, many or name a class of expanded clone.

CDR3aa: CASSLRPTSYEQYF; v_gene: TRBV13; abundance: once; j_gene: TRBJ2-7
CDR3aa: CASSSTGVEQYF; v_gene: TRBV5-6; abundance: NA; j_gene: TRBJ2-7
CDR3aa: CASSLPQGNEKLFF; v_gene: TRBV28; abundance: NA; j_gene: TRBJ1-4
CDR3aa: CASRQQGLALETQYF; v_gene: TRBV2; abundance: NA; j_gene: TRBJ2-5
CDR3aa: CASNLGQGLGNEQFF; v_gene: TRBV7-7; abundance: NA; j_gene: TRBJ2-1
CDR3aa: CASSSTYEQYF; v_gene: TRBV5-4; abundance: NA; j_gene: TRBJ2-7
CDR3aa: CASTWGGTGYTF; v_gene: TRBV28; abundance: NA; j_gene: TRBJ1-2
CDR3aa: CASSLAGGGSPLHF; v_gene: TRBV11-2; abundance: once; j_gene: TRBJ1-6
CDR3aa: CASSYSGTQINQPQHF; v_gene: TRBV6-6; abundance: NA; j_gene: TRBJ1-5
CDR3aa: CASSLPLTGTGDFNRYEQYF; v_gene: TRBV5-4; abundance: NA; j_gene: TRBJ2-7
CDR3aa: CASRVLEIGTGELFF; v_gene: TRBV6-1; abundance: NA; j_gene: TRBJ2-2
CDR3aa: CSVVGWRLQGDSYEQYF; v_gene: TRBV29-1; abundance: once; j_gene: TRBJ2-7
CDR3aa: CAISGVPTGGYEQYF; v_gene: TRBV10-3; abundance: once; j_gene: TRBJ2-7
CDR3aa: CSVESLEKGSGYTF; v_gene: TRBV29-1; abundance: NA; j_gene: TRBJ1-2
CDR3aa: CASSSQNTEAFF; v_gene: TRBV7-3; abundance: once; j_gene: TRBJ1-1
CDR3aa: CASSFRDTSYEQYF; v_gene: TRBV7-2; abundance: NA; j_gene: TRBJ2-7
CDR3aa: CASSLTPGTLKNNEQFF; v_gene: TRBV4-1; abundance: NA; j_gene: TRBJ2-1
CDR3aa: CASTPRGLGSGANVLTF; v_gene: TRBV4-1; abundance: NA; j_gene: TRBJ2-6
CDR3aa: CASSFQGGRAGYTF; v_gene: TRBV28; abundance: NA; j_gene: TRBJ1-2
CDR3aa: CAIRQGAAAFF; v_gene: TRBV10-3; abundance: NA; j_gene: TRBJ1-1
CDR3aa: CASSLELGDRVETQYF; v_gene: TRBV5-1; abundance: NA; j_gene: TRBJ2-5
CDR3aa: CASSSMSGGYTF; v_gene: TRBV5-6; abundance: few; j_gene: TRBJ1-2
CDR3aa: CASSQGGRDNEKLFF; v_gene: TRBV4-2; abundance: few; j_gene: TRBJ1-4
CDR3aa: CASSEWAENTEAFF; v_gene: TRBV6-1; abundance: NA; j_gene: TRBJ1-1
CDR3aa: CASKGTNNNEQFF; v_gene: TRBV19; abundance: NA; j_gene: TRBJ2-1
CDR3aa: CASSESSRGGYTF; v_gene: TRBV6-1; abundance: NA; j_gene: TRBJ1-2
CDR3aa: CASSCPEAETYNEQFF; v_gene: TRBV7-3; abundance: NA; j_gene: TRBJ2-1
CDR3aa: CASSPTSVNGGTQYF; v_gene: TRBV28; abundance: once; j_gene: TRBJ2-5
CDR3aa: CASRTLREKLFF; v_gene: TRBV28; abundance: once; j_gene: TRBJ1-4
CDR3aa: CAWTARRGKSTEAFF; v_gene: TRBV30; abundance: few; j_gene: TRBJ1-1
CDR3aa: CASSYDRSFYNSPLHF; v_gene: TRBV6-5; abundance: NA; j_gene: TRBJ1-6
CDR3aa: CASRRDRASQPQHF; v_gene: TRBV27; abundance: once; j_gene: TRBJ1-5
CDR3aa: CAWTVGTANYGYTF; v_gene: TRBV30; abundance: NA; j_gene: TRBJ1-2
CDR3aa: CASSGADRGETQYF; v_gene: TRBV5-1; abundance: NA; j_gene: TRBJ2-5
CDR3aa: CASRDSFNEQFF; v_gene: TRBV28; abundance: NA; j_gene: TRBJ2-1
CDR3aa: CASSLRASGGEETQYF; v_gene: TRBV13; abundance: NA; j_gene: TRBJ2-5
CDR3aa: CASSPGQVWGEKLFF; v_gene: TRBV28; abundance: NA; j_gene: TRBJ1-4
CDR3aa: CASSLSVPGQRHYGYTF; v_gene: TRBV5-1; abundance: NA; j_gene: TRBJ1-2
CDR3aa: CASSSQYEQYF; v_gene: TRBV7-9; abundance: NA; j_gene: TRBJ2-7
CDR3aa: CRTGGGTEAFF; v_gene: TRBV20-1; abundance: NA; j_gene: TRBJ1-1
CDR3aa: CATSREEGGANYGYTF; v_gene: TRBV15; abundance: NA; j_gene: TRBJ1-2
CDR3aa: CASSLGHISYEQYF; v_gene: TRBV18; abundance: NA; j_gene: TRBJ2-7
CDR3aa: CASSGLDTGELFF; v_gene: TRBV11-3; abundance: NA; j_gene: TRBJ2-2
CDR3aa: CASSPWRRVGTEAFF; v_gene: TRBV6-1; abundance: NA; j_gene: TRBJ1-1
CDR3aa: CASSQSISYGYTF; v_gene: TRBV16; abundance: NA; j_gene: TRBJ1-2
CDR3aa: CASSPGTVHGYTF; v_gene: TRBV5-5; abundance: many; j_gene: TRBJ1-2
CDR3aa: CASSASGPQDEQYF; v_gene: TRBV9; abundance: NA; j_gene: TRBJ2-7